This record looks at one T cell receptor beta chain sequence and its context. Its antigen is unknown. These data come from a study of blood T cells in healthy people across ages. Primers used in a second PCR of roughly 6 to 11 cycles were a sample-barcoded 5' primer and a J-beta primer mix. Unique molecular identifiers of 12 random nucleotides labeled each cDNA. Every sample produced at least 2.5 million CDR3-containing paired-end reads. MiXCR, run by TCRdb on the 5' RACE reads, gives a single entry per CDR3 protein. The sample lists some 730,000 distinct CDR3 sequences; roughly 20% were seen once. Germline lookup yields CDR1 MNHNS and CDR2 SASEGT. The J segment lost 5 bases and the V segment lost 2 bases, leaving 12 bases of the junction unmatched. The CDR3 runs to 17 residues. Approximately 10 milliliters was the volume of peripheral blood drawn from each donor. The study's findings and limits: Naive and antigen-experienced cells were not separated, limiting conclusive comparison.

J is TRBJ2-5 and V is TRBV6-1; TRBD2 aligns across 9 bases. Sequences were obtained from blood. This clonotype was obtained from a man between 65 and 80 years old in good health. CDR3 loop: CASSERGGAVLMETQYF. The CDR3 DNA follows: TGTGCCAGCAGTGAACGCGGGGGGGCGGTTTTGATGGAGACCCAGTACTTC.